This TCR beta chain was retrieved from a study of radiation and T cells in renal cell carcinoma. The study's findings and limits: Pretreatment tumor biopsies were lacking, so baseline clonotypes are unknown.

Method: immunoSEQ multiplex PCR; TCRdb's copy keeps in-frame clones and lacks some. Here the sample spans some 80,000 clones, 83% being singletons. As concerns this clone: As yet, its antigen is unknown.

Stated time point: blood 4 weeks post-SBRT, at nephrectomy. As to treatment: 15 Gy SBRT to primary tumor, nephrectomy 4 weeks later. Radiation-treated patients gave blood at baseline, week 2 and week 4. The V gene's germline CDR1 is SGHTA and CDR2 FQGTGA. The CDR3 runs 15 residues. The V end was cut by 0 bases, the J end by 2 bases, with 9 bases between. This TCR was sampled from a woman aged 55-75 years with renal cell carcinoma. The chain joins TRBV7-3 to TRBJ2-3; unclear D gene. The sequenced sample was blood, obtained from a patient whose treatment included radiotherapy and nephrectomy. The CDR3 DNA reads TGTGCCAGCAGCTTAACTCCCAGTCACACAGATACGCAGTATTTT. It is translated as CASSLTPSHTDTQYF. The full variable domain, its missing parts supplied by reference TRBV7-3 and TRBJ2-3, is GAGVSQTPSNKVTEKGKYVELRCDPISGHTALYWYRQSLGQGPEFLIYFQGTGAADDSGLPNDRFFAVRPEGSVSTLKIQRTERGDSAVYLCASSLTPSHTDTQYFGPGTRLTVL.